This entry concerns a single T cell receptor (beta chain). Its specificity is not known. The entry originates in a study of blood T cells in healthy people across ages. Alongside a J-beta primer mix, a sample-barcoded 5' primer served in a second PCR lasting about 7 to 12 cycles. TCRdb reanalysed the 5' RACE reads using MiXCR and keeps one entry per CDR3 protein. This sample has about 1.8 million distinct CDR3 sequences, with roughly 52% found just once. Study findings and constraints: Whereas aged donors had fewer naive CD4+ cells, long-lived donors had more of them and higher diversity.

Germline values: CDR1 MNHNS, CDR2 SASEGT. V gave up 2 bases and J gave up 6 bases, with 11 bases separating them. The CDR3 is made up of 14 amino acids. Individuals who donated were healthy Caucasians from Russia aged about 6 to 95. The TCR comes from a woman between 35 and 50 years old in good health. Material: blood. V and J are TRBV6-1 and TRBJ1-5; maybe TRBD1 (5 bases). CDR3 in DNA: TGTGCCAGCAGTGAATGGGGAGGGGTTCAGCCCCAGCATTTT. It specifies CASSEWGGVQPQHF.